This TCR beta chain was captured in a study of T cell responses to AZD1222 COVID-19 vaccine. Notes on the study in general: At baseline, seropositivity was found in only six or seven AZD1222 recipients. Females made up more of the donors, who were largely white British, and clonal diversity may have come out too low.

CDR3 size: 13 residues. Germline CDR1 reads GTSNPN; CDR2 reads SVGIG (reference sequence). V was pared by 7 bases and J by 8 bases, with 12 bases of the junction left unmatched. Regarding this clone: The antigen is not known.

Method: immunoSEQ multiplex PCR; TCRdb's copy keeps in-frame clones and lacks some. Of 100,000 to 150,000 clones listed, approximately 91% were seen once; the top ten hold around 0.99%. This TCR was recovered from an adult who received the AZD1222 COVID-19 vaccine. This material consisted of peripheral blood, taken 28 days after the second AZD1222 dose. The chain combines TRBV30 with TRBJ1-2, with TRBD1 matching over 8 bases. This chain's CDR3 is CAFRDRTSRGYTF. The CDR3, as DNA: TGTGCCTTCCGGGACAGGACTTCTCGGGGCTACACCTTC.